The clone carrying this T cell receptor (beta chain) was detected many times. The data originate from a study of identical twins. cDNA carried unique molecular identifiers, and a universal primer site was added by template switching. TCRdb redid the calling of the 5' RACE reads with MiXCR, one entry per CDR3 protein. The sample lists about 470,000 distinct CDR3 sequences; 20% to 25% were seen once. Germline V gene lookup returns CDR1 DFQATT and CDR2 SNEGSKA (reference sequence). The CDR3 is 11 residues long. V gave up 8 bases and J gave up 4 bases, with 9 bases separating them. These data also featured in a second study, about T cells expressing NK-cell markers.

The receptor was isolated from a young woman in good health. V usage is TRBV20-1 and J usage is TRBJ2-1; tentative D call: TRBD2 (6 bases). The specimen sequenced was CD4+ T cells sorted from blood. The DNA of the CDR3 is TGCAGTCGGGACTCTTACAATGAGCAGTTCTTC. This translates into CSRDSYNEQFF.